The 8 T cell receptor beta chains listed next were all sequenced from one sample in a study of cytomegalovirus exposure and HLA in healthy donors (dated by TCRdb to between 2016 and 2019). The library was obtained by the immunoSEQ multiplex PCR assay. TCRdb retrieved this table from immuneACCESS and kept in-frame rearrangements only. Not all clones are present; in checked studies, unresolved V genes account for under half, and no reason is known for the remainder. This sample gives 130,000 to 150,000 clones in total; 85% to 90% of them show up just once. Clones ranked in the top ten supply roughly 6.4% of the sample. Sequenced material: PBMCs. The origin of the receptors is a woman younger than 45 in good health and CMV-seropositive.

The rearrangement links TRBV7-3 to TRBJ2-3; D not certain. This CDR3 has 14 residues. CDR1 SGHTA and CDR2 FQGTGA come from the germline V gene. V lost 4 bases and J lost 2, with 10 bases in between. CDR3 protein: CASSSPGSTDTQYF. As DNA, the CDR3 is TGTGCCAGCAGCTCGCCCGGGTCCACAGATACGCAGTATTTT.

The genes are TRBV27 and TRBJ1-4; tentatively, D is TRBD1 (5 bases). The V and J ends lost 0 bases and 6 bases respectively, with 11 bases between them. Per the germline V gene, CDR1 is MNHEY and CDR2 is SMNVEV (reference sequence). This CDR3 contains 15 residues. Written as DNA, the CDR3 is TGTGCCAGCAGTTTATCTCGACAGTATCATGAAAAACTGTTTTTT. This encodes CASSLSRQYHEKLFF.

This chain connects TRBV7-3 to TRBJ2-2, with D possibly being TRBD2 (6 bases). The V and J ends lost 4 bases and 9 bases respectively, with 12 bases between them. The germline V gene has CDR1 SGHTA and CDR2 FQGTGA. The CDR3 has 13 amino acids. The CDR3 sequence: CASSSYSGWELFF. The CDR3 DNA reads TGTGCCAGCAGCTCGTATAGCGGCTGGGAGCTGTTTTTT.

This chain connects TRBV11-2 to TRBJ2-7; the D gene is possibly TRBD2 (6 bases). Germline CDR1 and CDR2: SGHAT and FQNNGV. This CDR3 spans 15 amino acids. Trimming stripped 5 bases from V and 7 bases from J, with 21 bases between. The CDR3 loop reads CASSPSLGGEREQYF. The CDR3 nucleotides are TGTGCCAGCAGCCCAAGCTTAGGAGGGGAGAGAGAGCAGTACTTC. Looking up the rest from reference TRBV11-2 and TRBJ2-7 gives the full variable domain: EAGVAQSPRYKIIEKRQSVAFWCNPISGHATLYWYQQILGQGPKLLIQFQNNGVVDDSQLPKDRFSAERLKGVDSTLKIQPAKLEDSAVYLCASSPSLGGEREQYFGPGTRLTVT.

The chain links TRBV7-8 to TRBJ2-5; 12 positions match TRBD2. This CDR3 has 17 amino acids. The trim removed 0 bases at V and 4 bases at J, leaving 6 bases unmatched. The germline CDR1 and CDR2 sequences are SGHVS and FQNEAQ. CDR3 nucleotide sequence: TGTGCCAGCAGCTTAGCCGAATCACTAGCGGGGGGAGAGACCCAGTACTTC. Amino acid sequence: CASSLAESLAGGETQYF.

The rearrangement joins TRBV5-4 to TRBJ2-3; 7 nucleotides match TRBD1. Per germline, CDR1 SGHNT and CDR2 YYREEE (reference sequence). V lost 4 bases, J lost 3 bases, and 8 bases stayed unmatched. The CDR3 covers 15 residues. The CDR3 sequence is CASSGNRGWTDTQYF. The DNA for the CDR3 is TGTGCCAGCAGCGGAAACAGGGGTTGGACAGATACGCAGTATTTT.

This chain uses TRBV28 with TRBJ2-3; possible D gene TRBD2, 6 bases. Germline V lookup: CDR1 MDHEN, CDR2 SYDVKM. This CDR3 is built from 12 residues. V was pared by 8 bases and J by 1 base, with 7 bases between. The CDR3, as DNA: TGTGCCAGCGGAGGGGGCACAGATACGCAGTATTTT. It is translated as CASGGGTDTQYF.

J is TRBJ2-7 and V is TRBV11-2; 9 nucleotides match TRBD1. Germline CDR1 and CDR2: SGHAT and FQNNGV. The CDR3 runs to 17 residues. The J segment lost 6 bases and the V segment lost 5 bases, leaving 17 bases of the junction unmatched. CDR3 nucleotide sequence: TGTGCCAGCAGCACATTACAGGGGGCGCGAGGGGATCGCGAGCAGTACTTC. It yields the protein CASSTLQGARGDREQYF.